This T cell receptor beta chain is drawn from a study of OX40 agonist ivuxolimab in advanced cancers. Study overall: In this cohort, patients received ivuxolimab, an agonistic anti-OX40 (CD134) antibody. Melanoma, hepatocellular carcinoma, head and neck or renal cell cancer occurred in dose-escalation patients.

This clone came up a few times. The antigen is not known. Some clones are missing from TCRdb's copy, which holds only in-frame ones; the method was immunoSEQ multiplex PCR. The sample includes 45,000 or so clones, approximately 80% of them seen just once. Overall study results and limits: In the expanded peripheral T cells, antigen specificity was never determined. Partial responders dosed at 0.1-3.0 mg/kg displayed clonal expansion ranking among the lowest.

The sequence derives from an adult with an advanced solid tumor such as melanoma, head and neck, liver or kidney cancer. Material: CD4+ or CD8+ T cells sorted from blood, obtained in a trial of the OX40 agonist ivuxolimab.

The CDR3 sequence is CSVSHTDTQYF. The CDR3 DNA reads as TGCAGCGTCTCCCACACAGATACGCAGTATTTT. The V and J genes are TRBV29-1 and TRBJ2-3; no definite D call. Germline CDR1 and CDR2: SQVTM and ANQGSEA. Trimming cost V 6 bases and J 2 bases, with 6 bases left between them. The CDR3 loop spans 11 amino acids.